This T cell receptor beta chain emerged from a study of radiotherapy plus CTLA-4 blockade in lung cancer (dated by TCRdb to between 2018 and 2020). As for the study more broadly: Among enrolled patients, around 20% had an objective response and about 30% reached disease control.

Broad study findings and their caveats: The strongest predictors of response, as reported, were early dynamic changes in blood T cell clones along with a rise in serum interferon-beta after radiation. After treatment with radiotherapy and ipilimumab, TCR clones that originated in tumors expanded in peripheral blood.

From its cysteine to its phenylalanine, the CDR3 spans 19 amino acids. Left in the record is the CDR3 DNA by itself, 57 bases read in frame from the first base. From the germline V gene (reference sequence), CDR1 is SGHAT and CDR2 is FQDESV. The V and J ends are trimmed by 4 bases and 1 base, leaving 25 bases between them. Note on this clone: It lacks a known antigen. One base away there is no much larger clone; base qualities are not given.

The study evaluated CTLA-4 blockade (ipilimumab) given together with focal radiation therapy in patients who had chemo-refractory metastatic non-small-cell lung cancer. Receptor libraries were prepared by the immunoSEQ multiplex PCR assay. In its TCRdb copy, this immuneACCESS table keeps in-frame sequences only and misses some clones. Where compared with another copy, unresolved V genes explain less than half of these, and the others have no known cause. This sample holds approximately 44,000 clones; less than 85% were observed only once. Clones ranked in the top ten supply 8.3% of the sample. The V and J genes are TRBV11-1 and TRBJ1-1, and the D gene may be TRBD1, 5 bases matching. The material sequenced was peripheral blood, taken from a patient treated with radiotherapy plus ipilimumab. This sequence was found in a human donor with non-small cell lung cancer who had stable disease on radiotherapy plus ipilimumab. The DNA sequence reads TGTGCCAGCAGCTCAGCGTACCTCCTCAGGCACAGGCCGAACACTGAAGCTTTCTTT. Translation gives CASSSAYLLRHRPNTEAFF.